The 2 T cell receptor beta chains below all came from one sample that was sequenced in a study of T cells in Graves' hyperthyroidism and ophthalmopathy. Amplified TCR beta CDR3 regions derived from RNA transcripts. The TCR CDR3 was amplified in a first-round RT-PCR using the HTBI primer set. Via MiXCR, TCRdb re-called the multiplex PCR reads, giving one row per CDR3 protein. The data hold around 520,000 distinct CDR3 sequences, with about 15% observed a single time. Input material: blood. Receptor source: a woman aged 40 to 50 with Graves' hyperthyroidism.

This clonotype was observed at least ten times. The chain recombines TRBV28 with TRBJ2-1; 9 bases fit TRBD2. CDR3 length: 19 amino acids. Trimming cost V 2 bases and J 3 bases; bases outside gene matches: 14. Germline V gene data show CDR1 as MDHEN and CDR2 as SYDVKM. The DNA of the CDR3 is TGTGCCAGCAGTTTAGACAGGGTATCGACTAGCGGAAACTACAATGAGCAGTTCTTC. Its protein product is CASSLDRVSTSGNYNEQFF.

This clonotype was counted many times. This sequence joins TRBV11-3 and TRBJ2-1; D possibly corresponds to TRBD2 (5 bases). V lost 6 bases, J lost 8 bases, and 14 bases lay in between. CDR3 size: 13 residues. CDR1 and CDR2 (germline): SGHNT, YENEEA. This CDR3 reads CASRREIVDEQFF. In DNA form, the CDR3 reads TGTGCCAGCAGACGGGAAATCGTAGATGAGCAGTTCTTC.